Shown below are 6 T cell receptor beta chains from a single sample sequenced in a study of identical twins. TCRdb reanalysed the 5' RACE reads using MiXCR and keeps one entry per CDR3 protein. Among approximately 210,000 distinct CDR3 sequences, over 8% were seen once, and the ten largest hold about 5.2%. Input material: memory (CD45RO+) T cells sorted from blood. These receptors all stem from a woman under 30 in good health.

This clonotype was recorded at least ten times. The CDR3 protein is CASRDTSSSTDTQYF. The CDR3 coding sequence is TGTGCCAGCAGGGATACTAGCAGTAGCACAGATACGCAGTATTTT. J is TRBJ2-3 and V is TRBV6-1, with a possible D match to TRBD2 (6 bases). The V gene lost 6 bases and the J gene lost 0 bases, with 13 bases spanning the gap. This CDR3 region has 15 residues. CDR1 is MNHNS and CDR2 is SASEGT in the germline V gene.

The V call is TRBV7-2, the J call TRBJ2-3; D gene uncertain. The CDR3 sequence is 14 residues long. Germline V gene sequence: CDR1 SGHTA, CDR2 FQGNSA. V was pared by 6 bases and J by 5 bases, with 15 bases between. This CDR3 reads CASRHRPLIDTQYF. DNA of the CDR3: TGTGCCAGCAGGCATAGACCTTTAATAGATACGCAGTATTTT. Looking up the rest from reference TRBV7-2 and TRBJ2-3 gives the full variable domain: GAGVSQSPSNKVTEKGKDVELRCDPISGHTALYWYRQSLGQGLEFLIYFQGNSAPDKSGLPSDRFSAERTGGSVSTLTIQRTQQEDSAVYLCASRHRPLIDTQYFGPGTRLTVL.

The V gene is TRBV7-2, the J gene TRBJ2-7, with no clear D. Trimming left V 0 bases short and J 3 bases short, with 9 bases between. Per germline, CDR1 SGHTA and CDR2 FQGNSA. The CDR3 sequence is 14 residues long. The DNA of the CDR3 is TGTGCCAGCAGCTTAGCGAACGGCCTCTACGAGCAGTACTTC. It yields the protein CASSLANGLYEQYF. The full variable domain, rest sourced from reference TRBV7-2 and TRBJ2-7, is GAGVSQSPSNKVTEKGKDVELRCDPISGHTALYWYRQSLGQGLEFLIYFQGNSAPDKSGLPSDRFSAERTGGSVSTLTIQRTQQEDSAVYLCASSLANGLYEQYFGPGTRLTVT.

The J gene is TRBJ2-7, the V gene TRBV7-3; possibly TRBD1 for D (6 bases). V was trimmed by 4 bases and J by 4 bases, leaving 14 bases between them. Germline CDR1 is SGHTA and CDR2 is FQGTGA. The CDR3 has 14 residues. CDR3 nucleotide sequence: TGTGCCAGCAGCTCCACCGGGACATCGTACGAGCAGTACTTC. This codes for CASSSTGTSYEQYF. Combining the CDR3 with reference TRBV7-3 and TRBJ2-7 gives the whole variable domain GAGVSQTPSNKVTEKGKYVELRCDPISGHTALYWYRQSLGQGPEFLIYFQGTGAADDSGLPNDRFFAVRPEGSVSTLKIQRTERGDSAVYLCASSSTGTSYEQYFGPGTRLTVT.

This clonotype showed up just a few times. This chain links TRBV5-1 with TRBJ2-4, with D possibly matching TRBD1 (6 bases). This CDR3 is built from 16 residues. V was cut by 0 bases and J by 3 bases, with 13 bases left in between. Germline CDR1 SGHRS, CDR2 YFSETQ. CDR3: CASSLVGQPDKNIQYF. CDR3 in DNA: TGCGCCAGCAGCTTGGTGGGACAACCCGACAAAAACATTCAGTACTTC.

CDR3: CASSKGERGGAEQYF. CDR3 DNA: TGTGCCAGCAGCAAAGGAGAGCGGGGAGGGGCCGAGCAGTACTTC. The chain carries TRBV21-1 and TRBJ2-7; the table gives TRBD2 as D, unverified against the DNA. TRBV21-1 is tagged as a pseudogene. The CDR3 extends over 15 amino acids.